The 4 T cell receptor beta chains below all came from one sample that was sequenced in a study of T cells in tuberculosis. Sequencing was performed with immunoSEQ multiplex PCR; in TCRdb, only in-frame clones are kept and a portion is missing. Among about 33,000 clones listed, 70% to 90% were seen once. Time point noted: new active TB diagnosis, blood taken before or within 7 days of starting treatment. This specimen was PBMCs, taken at tuberculosis diagnosis. These receptors were obtained from an adult with tuberculosis.

The chain joins TRBV28 to TRBJ2-1; 11 positions match TRBD2. V shed 8 bases and J 8 bases; nucleotides not matched to a gene: 11. The CDR3 runs to 15 residues. The germline V gene encodes CDR1 MDHEN and CDR2 SYDVKM. DNA of the CDR3: TGTGCCAGCCATAGTAGCGGGAGGGCCACGGATGAGCAGTTCTTC. It codes for CASHSSGRATDEQFF.

The V and J genes are TRBV21-1 and TRBJ1-1. TRBV21-1 is tagged as a pseudogene. CDR3 size: 13 residues. The CDR3, as DNA: TGTGCCAGCACTGAACGGGGGGACACTGAAGCTTTCTTT. Translated: CASTERGDTEAFF.

The CDR3 DNA reads TGTGCCTGGAGTGGTTCTAGCAATCACAAAGATACGCAGTATTTT. Encoded protein: CAWSGSSNHKDTQYF. The chain uses TRBV30 and TRBJ2-3, with D possibly TRBD2 on 5 matching bases. The length of the CDR3 is 15 residues. CDR1 and CDR2 from the germline V gene are GTSNPN and SVGIG (reference sequence). V lost 1 base and J 5 bases, leaving 16 bases between the germline ends.

DNA for the CDR3: TGTGCCAGCAGAGACAGTCGGCCTGGGGCCCAGTACTTC. Amino acids: CASRDSRPGAQYF. This rearrangement joins TRBV2 to TRBJ2-5, with D possibly matching TRBD1 (5 bases). The CDR3 loop spans 13 amino acids. V lost 6 bases to trimming and J lost 9 bases, with 17 bases between them. Germline CDR1 reads SNHLY; CDR2 reads FYNNEI.